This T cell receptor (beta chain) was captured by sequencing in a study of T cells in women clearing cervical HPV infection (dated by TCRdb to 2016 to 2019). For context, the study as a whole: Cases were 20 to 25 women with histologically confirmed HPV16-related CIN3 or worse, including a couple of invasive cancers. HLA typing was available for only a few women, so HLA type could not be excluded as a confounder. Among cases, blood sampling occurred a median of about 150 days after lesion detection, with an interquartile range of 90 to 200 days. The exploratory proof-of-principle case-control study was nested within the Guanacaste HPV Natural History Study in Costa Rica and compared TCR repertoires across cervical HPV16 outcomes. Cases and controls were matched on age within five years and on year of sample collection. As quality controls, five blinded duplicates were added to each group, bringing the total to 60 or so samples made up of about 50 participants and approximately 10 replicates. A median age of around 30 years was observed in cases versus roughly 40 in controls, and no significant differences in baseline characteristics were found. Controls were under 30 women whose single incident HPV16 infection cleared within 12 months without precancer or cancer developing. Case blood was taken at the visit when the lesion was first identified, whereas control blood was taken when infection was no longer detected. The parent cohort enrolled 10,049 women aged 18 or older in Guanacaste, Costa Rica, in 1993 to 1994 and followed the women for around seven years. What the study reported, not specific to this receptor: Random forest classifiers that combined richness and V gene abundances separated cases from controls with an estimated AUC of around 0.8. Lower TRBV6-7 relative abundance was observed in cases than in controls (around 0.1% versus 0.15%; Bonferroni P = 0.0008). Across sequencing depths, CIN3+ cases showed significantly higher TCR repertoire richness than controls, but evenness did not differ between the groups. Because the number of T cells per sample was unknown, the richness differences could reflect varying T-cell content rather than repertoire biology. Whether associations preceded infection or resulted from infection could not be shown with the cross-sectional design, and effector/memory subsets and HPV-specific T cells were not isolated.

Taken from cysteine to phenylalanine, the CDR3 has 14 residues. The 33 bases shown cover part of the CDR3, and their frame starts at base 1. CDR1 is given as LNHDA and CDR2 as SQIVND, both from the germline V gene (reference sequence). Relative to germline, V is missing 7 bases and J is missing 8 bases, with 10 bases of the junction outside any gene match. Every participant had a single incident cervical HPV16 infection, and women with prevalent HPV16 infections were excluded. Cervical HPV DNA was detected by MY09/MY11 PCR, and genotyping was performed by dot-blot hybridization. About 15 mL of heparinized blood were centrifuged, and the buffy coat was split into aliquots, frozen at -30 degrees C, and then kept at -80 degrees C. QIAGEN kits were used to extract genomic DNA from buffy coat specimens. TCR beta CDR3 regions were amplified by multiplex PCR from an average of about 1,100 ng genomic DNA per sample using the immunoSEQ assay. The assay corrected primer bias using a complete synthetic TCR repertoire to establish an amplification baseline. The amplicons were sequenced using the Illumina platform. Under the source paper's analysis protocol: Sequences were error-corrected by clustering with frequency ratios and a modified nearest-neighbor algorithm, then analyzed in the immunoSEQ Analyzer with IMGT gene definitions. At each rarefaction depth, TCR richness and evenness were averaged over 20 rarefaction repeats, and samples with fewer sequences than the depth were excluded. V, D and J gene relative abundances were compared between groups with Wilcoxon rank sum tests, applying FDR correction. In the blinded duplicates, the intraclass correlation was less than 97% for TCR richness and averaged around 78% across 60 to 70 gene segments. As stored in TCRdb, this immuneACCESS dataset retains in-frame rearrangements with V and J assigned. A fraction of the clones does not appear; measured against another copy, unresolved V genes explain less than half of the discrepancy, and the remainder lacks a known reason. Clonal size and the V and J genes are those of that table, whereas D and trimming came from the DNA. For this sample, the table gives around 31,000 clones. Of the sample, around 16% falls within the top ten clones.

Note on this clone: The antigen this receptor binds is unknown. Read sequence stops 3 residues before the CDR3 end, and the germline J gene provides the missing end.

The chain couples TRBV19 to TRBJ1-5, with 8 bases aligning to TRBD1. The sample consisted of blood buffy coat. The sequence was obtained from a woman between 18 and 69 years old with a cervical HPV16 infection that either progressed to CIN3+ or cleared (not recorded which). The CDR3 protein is CASTGTRDRKPQHF. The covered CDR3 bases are TGTGCCAGTACCGGGACACGGGACAGGAAGCCC.